The 21 T cell receptor beta chains given below trace back to one sample, sequenced in a study of T-cell reconstitution after alpha-beta-depleted transplantation in children. TCRbeta library construction was performed incorporating unique molecular identifiers. TCRdb re-analysed the PCR reads in MiXCR, keeping a single row per CDR3 protein. The sample records some 550,000 distinct CDR3 sequences, around 20% being singletons. The starting material was PBMCs from the stem cell graft donor, obtained from the stem cell graft. All receptors come from a human donor who donated a stem cell graft to a child with acute lymphoblastic leukemia.

This CDR3 is CASSHSSFPEAFF. The DNA for the CDR3 is TGTGCCAGCAGCCACAGCAGTTTCCCTGAAGCTTTCTTT. The V gene is TRBV7-9, the J gene TRBJ1-1, with D hard to call. Germline V gives CDR1 SEHNR, CDR2 FQNEAQ (reference sequence). The CDR3 contains 13 residues. Trimming left V 5 bases short and J 6 bases short, with 13 bases between. Using reference TRBV7-9 and TRBJ1-1 for the parts outside the CDR3, the full variable domain is DTGVSQNPRHKITKRGQNVTFRCDPISEHNRLYWYRQTLGQGPEFLTYFQNEAQLEKSRLLSDRFSAERPKGSFSTLEIQRTEQGDSAMYLCASSHSSFPEAFFGQGTRLTVV.

V gene TRBV6-2 or TRBV6-3 combines with J gene TRBJ2-7; D remains ambiguous. The CDR3 is 12 residues long. The ends were cut back, 8 bases at V and 0 bases at J, with 8 bases in the middle. Germline CDR1 reads MNHEY; CDR2 reads SVGEGT. The CDR3 DNA is TGTGCCAGCCACCCAGGCTCCTACGAGCAGTACTTC. Translation: CASHPGSYEQYF.

This clonotype was counted only a few times. The gene calls are TRBV3-1 and TRBJ1-5; the D gene is possibly TRBD1 (5 bases). From germline, CDR1 is LGHDT and CDR2 YNNKEL (reference sequence). The length of the CDR3 is 13 residues. With 3 bases removed from V and 6 bases from J, the gap between germline ends came to 9 bases. This CDR3 is CASSQGGRQPQHF. The DNA of the CDR3 is TGTGCCAGCAGCCAGGGGGGTCGTCAGCCCCAGCATTTT.

This clonotype was found once. The V gene is TRBV11-1, the J gene TRBJ1-1; a possible D gene is TRBD1 (6 bases). Trimming took 11 bases from V and 1 from J, leaving 29 bases between them. Per germline, CDR1 SGHAT and CDR2 FQDESV (reference sequence). The CDR3 contains 18 residues. The CDR3 DNA follows: TGTGCCTTCTGGTCCGCAGCCAGGGGCAGGTTTGGGAACACTGAAGCTTTCTTT. It is translated as CAFWSAARGRFGNTEAFF.

This chain connects TRBV7-9 to TRBJ2-1; D ambiguous. Germline V gene lookup returns CDR1 SEHNR and CDR2 FQNEAQ (reference sequence). V shed 6 bases and J shed 7 bases, with 10 bases lying between them. This CDR3 is built from 12 residues. CDR3 loop: CASSFNGNEQFF. CDR3 coding DNA: TGTGCCAGCAGTTTCAACGGGAATGAGCAGTTCTTC. Drawing the rest from reference TRBV7-9 and TRBJ2-1, the complete variable domain is DTGVSQNPRHKITKRGQNVTFRCDPISEHNRLYWYRQTLGQGPEFLTYFQNEAQLEKSRLLSDRFSAERPKGSFSTLEIQRTEQGDSAMYLCASSFNGNEQFFGPGTRLTVL.

V is TRBV11-3 and J is TRBJ2-3; tentative D call: TRBD1 (5 bases). Trimming pared 1 base from V and 0 bases from J, leaving 8 bases between. The CDR3 length is 15 residues. Per germline, CDR1 SGHNT and CDR2 YENEEA. The CDR3 bases are TGTGCCAGCAGCTTAGGCAGGGAAAGCACAGATACGCAGTATTTT. The encoded protein is CASSLGRESTDTQYF.

CDR3 coding DNA: TGTGCCAGCTCCACCACGGTCAAAGGAACAGATACGCAGTATTTT. As protein: CASSTTVKGTDTQYF. The V gene is TRBV18, the J gene TRBJ2-3; D not certain. V dropped 6 bases and J dropped 3 bases, with 16 bases sitting between them. The CDR3 is 15 amino acids. Germline CDR1 reads KGHSH; CDR2 reads LQKENI.

The gene calls are TRBV27 and TRBJ2-7; D might be TRBD2 (5 bases). The length of the CDR3 is 15 residues. Germline V gene data show CDR1 as MNHEY and CDR2 as SMNVEV (reference sequence). V lost 5 bases and J lost 0, with 14 bases in between. CDR3 in DNA: TGTGCCAGCAGTACCCCGAGGAGGACCTCCTACGAGCAGTACTTC. This codes for CASSTPRRTSYEQYF.

This chain joins TRBV27 and TRBJ2-1, with TRBD1 matching over 10 bases. Germline CDR1 MNHEY, CDR2 SMNVEV (reference sequence). This CDR3 spans 17 amino acids. V was clipped by 4 bases and J by 6 bases; unmatched bases: 12. CDR3 nucleotides: TGTGCCAGCAGTTCGGGACAGGGGTATTGGGAGCTCAATGAGCAGTTCTTC. Translated: CASSSGQGYWELNEQFF.

This clonotype has just a few counts. The rearrangement links TRBV18 to TRBJ2-1, with a weak D call TRBD1 (5 bases). The V gene lost 3 bases and the J gene lost 3 bases, with 12 bases spanning the gap. The CDR3 has 15 residues. Germline V gives CDR1 KGHSH, CDR2 LQKENI. The CDR3 reads CASSPDNGYYNEQFF. In DNA, the CDR3 is TGTGCCAGCTCACCGGACAACGGGTACTACAATGAGCAGTTCTTC.

V is TRBV20-1 and J is TRBJ2-1; no firm D call. Per germline, CDR1 DFQATT and CDR2 SNEGSKA (reference sequence). V was cut by 4 bases and J by 4 bases, with 8 bases left in between. The CDR3 consists of 12 residues. The CDR3 is CSANRVYNEQFF. The CDR3 DNA is TGCAGTGCTAACCGGGTTTACAATGAGCAGTTCTTC.

The CDR3 region is CASSLDPAAGYTF. CDR3 in DNA: TGTGCCAGCAGCCTAGACCCGGCGGCTGGCTACACCTTC. The V and J genes are TRBV7-8 and TRBJ1-2; D unresolved. Germline V gene sequence: CDR1 SGHVS, CDR2 FQNEAQ. Trimming shortened V by 5 bases and J by 7 bases, and 14 bases separated the two germline ends. This CDR3 has 13 amino acids.

This clonotype was found a few times. The chain combines TRBV19 with TRBJ2-7, with D possibly being TRBD1 (5 bases). CDR3 length equals 15 residues. Trimming left V 5 bases short and J 3 bases short, with 17 bases between. CDR1 and CDR2 (germline): LNHDA, SQIVND (reference sequence). The CDR3 sequence is CASSLGAGIVYEQYF. In nucleotides, the CDR3 is TGTGCCAGTAGTTTAGGGGCAGGTATCGTCTACGAGCAGTACTTC.

The chain has TRBV27 and TRBJ1-1, with a tentative D call TRBD1 (5 bases). Germline V gene sequence: CDR1 MNHEY, CDR2 SMNVEV (reference sequence). This CDR3 region has 14 residues. V was cut by 10 bases and J by 4 bases, with 19 bases left in between. CDR3 residues: CATLPRGSATEAFF. CDR3 nucleotides: TGTGCCACCCTACCTAGGGGATCGGCCACTGAAGCTTTCTTT.

This clonotype was detected only a few times. The CDR3 nucleotides are TGTGCCACCAGGGAGGGGACAGGGGCGAGAGGCAATCAGCCCCAGCATTTT. Protein product: CATREGTGARGNQPQHF. The V gene is TRBV15, the J gene TRBJ1-5, with 10 bases aligning to TRBD1. Germline V lookup: CDR1 LNHNV, CDR2 YYDKDF (reference sequence). The CDR3 length is 17 residues. V trimming: 6 bases; J trimming: 2 bases; junction bases outside the gene matches: 10.

The chain carries TRBV29-1 and TRBJ2-7, with D tentatively TRBD2 (5 bases). The CDR3 length is 14 residues. Trimming shortened V by 1 base and J by 4 bases, and 14 bases separated the two germline ends. The germline CDR1 and CDR2 sequences are SQVTM and ANQGSEA. In DNA form, the CDR3 reads TGCAGCGTTGAAGTTCCAAGAGGGAGTTACGAGCAGTACTTC. Encoded protein: CSVEVPRGSYEQYF.

The chain uses TRBV20-1 and TRBJ2-2; D remains unclear. From germline, CDR1 is DFQATT and CDR2 SNEGSKA (reference sequence). The V end was cut by 5 bases, the J end by 1 base, with 11 bases between. The length of the CDR3 is 14 residues. The CDR3 here is CSAPGRENTGELFF. Here the CDR3 DNA reads TGCAGTGCTCCAGGAAGGGAGAACACCGGGGAGCTGTTTTTT.

This clonotype is a singleton in its sample. The V gene is TRBV4-1, the J gene TRBJ2-7, with D perhaps TRBD2 (6 bases). This CDR3 spans 16 amino acids. Germline assignment: CDR1 MGHRA and CDR2 YSYEKL. Trimming removed 1 base at V and 3 bases at J, with 16 bases between. The CDR3 bases are TGCGCCAGCAGCCAAGGGGGGTCGGGGGACTTCTACGAGCAGTACTTC. It translates to CASSQGGSGDFYEQYF.

This clonotype turned up a few times. The chain recombines TRBV2 with TRBJ2-2, with D perhaps TRBD2 (5 bases). V lost 3 bases and J 5 bases, leaving 13 bases between the germline ends. Germline CDR1 is SNHLY and CDR2 is FYNNEI. The CDR3 totals 15 residues. The CDR3 here is CASSDYLTGTGELFF. For the CDR3, the DNA is TGTGCCAGCAGTGACTATCTTACGGGAACCGGGGAGCTGTTTTTT. The full variable domain, completed using reference TRBV2 and TRBJ2-2, is EPEVTQTPSHQVTQMGQEVILRCVPISNHLYFYWYRQILGQKVEFLVSFYNNEISEKSEIFDDQFSVERPDGSNFTLKIRSTKLEDSAMYFCASSDYLTGTGELFFGEGSRLTVL.

Only a few counts were recorded for this clonotype. The gene calls are TRBV4-1 and TRBJ1-2; D ambiguous. Germline CDR1 and CDR2: MGHRA and YSYEKL. V lost 3 bases and J 3 bases, leaving 17 bases between the germline ends. The CDR3 runs 16 residues. The DNA of the CDR3 is TGCGCCAGCAGCCACCCCTTCGACCCAGGCTACTATGGCTACACCTTC. It translates to CASSHPFDPGYYGYTF.

This sequence joins TRBV5-6 and TRBJ2-1, with D possibly being TRBD1 (5 bases). From germline, CDR1 is SGHDT and CDR2 YYEEEE. CDR3 length equals 13 residues. V dropped 1 base and J dropped 9 bases, with 11 bases sitting between them. The CDR3 DNA follows: TGTGCCAGCAGCTTGCCGGACACCCGTGAGCAGTTCTTC. Amino acids: CASSLPDTREQFF.